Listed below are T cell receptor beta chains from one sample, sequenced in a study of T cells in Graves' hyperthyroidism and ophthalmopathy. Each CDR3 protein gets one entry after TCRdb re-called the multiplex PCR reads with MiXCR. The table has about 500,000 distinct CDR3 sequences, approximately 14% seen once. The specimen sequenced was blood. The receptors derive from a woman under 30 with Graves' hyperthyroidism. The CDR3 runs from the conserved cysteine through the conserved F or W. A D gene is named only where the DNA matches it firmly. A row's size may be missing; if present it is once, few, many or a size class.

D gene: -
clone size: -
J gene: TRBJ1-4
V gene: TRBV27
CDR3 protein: CASSSGGEVTNEKLFF
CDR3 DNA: TGTGCCAGCAGTTCCGGGGGGGAGGTAACTAATGAAAAACTGTTTTTT

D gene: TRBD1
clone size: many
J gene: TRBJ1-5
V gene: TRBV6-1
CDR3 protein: CASSKRQGYSNQPQHF
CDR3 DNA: TGTGCCAGCAGTAAGAGACAGGGGTATAGCAATCAGCCCCAGCATTTT

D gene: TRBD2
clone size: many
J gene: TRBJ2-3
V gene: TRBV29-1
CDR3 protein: CSVEELREVAHSATDTQYF
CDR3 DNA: TGCAGCGTTGAAGAATTGCGGGAGGTAGCCCACTCTGCCACAGATACGCAGTATTTT

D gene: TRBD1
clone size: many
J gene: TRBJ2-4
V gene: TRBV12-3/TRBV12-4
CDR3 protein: CASSPTGVAQNIQYF
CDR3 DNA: TGTGCCAGCAGTCCTACAGGGGTTGCCCAAAACATTCAGTACTTC

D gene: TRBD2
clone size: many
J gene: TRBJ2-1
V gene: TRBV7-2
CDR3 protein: CASSLRSRAGGLSSYNEQFF
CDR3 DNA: TGTGCCAGCAGCTTAAGATCACGAGCGGGAGGCCTAAGCTCCTACAATGAGCAGTTCTTC

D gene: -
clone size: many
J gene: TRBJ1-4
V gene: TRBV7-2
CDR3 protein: CASSFLGNEKLFF
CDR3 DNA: TGTGCCAGCAGCTTTTTGGGAAATGAAAAACTGTTTTTT

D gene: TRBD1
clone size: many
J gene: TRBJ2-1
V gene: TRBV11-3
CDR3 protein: CASSWTGYNEQFF
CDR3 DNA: TGTGCCAGCAGCTGGACAGGCTACAATGAGCAGTTCTTC

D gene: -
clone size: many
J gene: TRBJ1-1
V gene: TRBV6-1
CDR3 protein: CASSEGGKWTEAFF
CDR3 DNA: TGTGCCAGCAGTGAAGGGGGAAAGTGGACTGAAGCTTTCTTT

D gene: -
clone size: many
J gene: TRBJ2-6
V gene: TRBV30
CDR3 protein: CAWTRLVAGANVLTF
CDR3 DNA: TGTGCCTGGACCCGATTGGTTGCCGGGGCCAACGTCCTGACTTTC

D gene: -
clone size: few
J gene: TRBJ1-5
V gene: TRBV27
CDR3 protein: CASRTGHHGRPQHF
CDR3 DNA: TGTGCCAGCCGAACCGGGCACCACGGTCGGCCCCAGCATTTT

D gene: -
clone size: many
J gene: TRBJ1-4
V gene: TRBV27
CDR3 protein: CASSLLGKDEKLFF
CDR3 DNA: TGTGCCAGCAGTTTATTAGGGAAGGATGAAAAACTGTTTTTT

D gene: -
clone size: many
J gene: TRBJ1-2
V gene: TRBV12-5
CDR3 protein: CASGSPTDKLNYGYTF
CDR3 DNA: TGTGCTAGTGGTTCCCCCACGGACAAACTTAACTATGGCTACACCTTC

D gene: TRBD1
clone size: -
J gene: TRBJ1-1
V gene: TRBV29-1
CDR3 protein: CSVRDRDDTEAFF
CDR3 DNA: TGCAGCGTCCGGGACAGGGATGACACTGAAGCTTTCTTT

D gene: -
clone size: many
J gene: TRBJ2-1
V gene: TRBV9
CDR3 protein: CASSEELGVEQFF
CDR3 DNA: TGTGCCAGCAGCGAAGAGCTTGGGGTCGAGCAGTTCTTC

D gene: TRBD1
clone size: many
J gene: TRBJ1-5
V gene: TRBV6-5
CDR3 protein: CASSYSAAGTGSQPQHF
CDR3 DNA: TGTGCCAGCAGTTACTCGGCCGCCGGGACAGGCAGTCAGCCCCAGCATTTT